Each of the 5 T cell receptor beta chains below was sequenced from the same sample in a study of blood T cell repertoires in COVID-19. The repertoire was sequenced with immunoSEQ multiplex PCR; TCRdb's copy has only in-frame clones and lacks some. This sample carries around 260,000 clones, roughly nine tenths of them seen once, and the ten largest clones take 3.6%. The sample consisted of peripheral blood. These receptors all stem from a man aged 18 to 30 with active or convalescent COVID-19.

V and J are TRBV28 and TRBJ2-3; 9 nucleotides line up with TRBD1. Trimming removed 8 bases from V and 4 bases from J; junction bases left unmatched: 7. The CDR3 sequence is 14 residues long. In germline, CDR1 is MDHEN, CDR2 SYDVKM. CDR3 DNA: TGTGCCAGCCTACCGGGACAGGGTGCAGATACGCAGTATTTT. Amino acid sequence: CASLPGQGADTQYF.

The sample holds one count of this clone. The CDR3 coding sequence is TGCGCCAGCAGCACTAGACAGGGACAAGGGACTGAAGCTTTCTTT. This codes for CASSTRQGQGTEAFF. The chain couples TRBV5-1 to TRBJ1-1; 7 bases align to TRBD1. Trimming cost V 4 bases and J 5 bases; bases outside gene matches: 11. This CDR3 has 15 amino acids. Germline V gene sequence: CDR1 SGHRS, CDR2 YFSETQ.

J is TRBJ2-5 and V is TRBV6-5, with D possibly matching TRBD1 (6 bases). This CDR3 is built from 12 residues. Germline CDR1 and CDR2: MNHEY and SVGAGI. The CDR3 nucleotides read TGTGCTAGTACAGGGAACCAAGAGACCCAGTACTTC. This codes for CASTGNQETQYF.

The chain uses TRBV4-3 and TRBJ1-5, with D unclear. The CDR3 has 16 residues. Germline V gene sequence: CDR1 LGHNA, CDR2 YSLEER. V lost 1 base and J lost 1, with 11 bases in between. The CDR3 region is CASSQGHSSSNQPQHF. The DNA for the CDR3 is TGCGCCAGCAGCCAAGGACATTCCTCCAGCAATCAGCCCCAGCATTTT.

The genes are TRBV5-1 and TRBJ1-1; D is possibly TRBD1 (5 bases). Per the germline V gene, CDR1 is SGHRS and CDR2 is YFSETQ. V was cut by 8 bases and J by 1 base, with 30 bases left in between. The CDR3 is made up of 19 amino acids. CDR3 DNA sequence: TGCGCCAGTCCACACGGATCGGCTCTCCCGGCGGGGGGGAACACTGAAGCTTTCTTT. Protein sequence: CASPHGSALPAGGNTEAFF.